This T cell receptor (beta chain) is drawn from a study of blood T cell repertoires in COVID-19. Study-level background: COVID-19 samples from acute and convalescent phases originated in the United States, Italy and Spain. The cDNA or gDNA used as material had been derived from T cells, B-cell-depleted T cells, or PBMCs.

How the authors handled the data: Amplification of reference gene primers provided the estimated nucleated cell counts. Generated by immunoSEQ multiplex PCR, the TCRdb table keeps only in-frame clones and is missing some. The V and J calls and clone size are taken from that table; D and trimming were inferred from the DNA. The sample shows roughly 330,000 clones, more than 75% of them seen only once. This CDR3 comprises 14 residues. The germline V and J ends were trimmed by 4 bases and 5 bases, with 15 bases remaining between them. Germline V lookup: CDR1 LGHNA, CDR2 YSLEER. The study counted Cohort 3 donors as recovered given two negative PCRs, clearance, or symptom resolution.

The receptor was derived from a woman in her twenties or thirties who had recovered from COVID-19. This sequence joins TRBV4-3 and TRBJ2-7, with D perhaps TRBD2 (6 bases). Sequencing was done on a sample of PBMCs or T cells enriched from blood (not recorded which). Written as DNA, the CDR3 is TGCGCCAGCAGCCCATACCGGGGGACTGACGAGCAGTACTTC. Translation gives CASSPYRGTDEQYF.